This entry describes one T cell receptor beta chain. This entry comes from a study of T cell clones after liver transplantation. Profiling relied on immunoSEQ multiplex PCR, and the TCRdb table lists in-frame clones only, not all of them. The table includes 95,000 to 130,000 clones, 90% detected once. The V gene's germline CDR1 is SGHRS and CDR2 YFSETQ. This CDR3 region has 20 residues. Trimming took 0 bases from V and 1 from J; bases not matched to a gene: 13. The chain combines TRBV5-1 with TRBJ2-1; 10 bases line up with TRBD2. Sequenced here: CD4+ T cells from blood, sampled 12 months after liver transplant. The source is a human patient who received a liver transplant. A share of the T cells may be of graft donor origin. CDR3 in DNA: TGCGCCAGCAGCTTGGGCGCCCTTGGTAGCGGGAGGCTTTCCTACAATGAGCAGTTCTTC. Translation gives CASSLGALGSGRLSYNEQFF.